The 10 T cell receptor beta chains reported below all come from one sample, sequenced in a study of OX40 agonist ivuxolimab in advanced cancers. The protocol was immunoSEQ multiplex PCR, while the TCRdb copy is restricted to in-frame clones and leaves out a portion. Counted here are over 15,000 clones, more than 80% occurring once; the ten biggest clones make up approximately 24%. Source: CD4+ or CD8+ T cells sorted from blood, taken in a trial of the OX40 agonist ivuxolimab. These receptors were collected from an adult with an advanced solid tumor such as melanoma, head and neck, liver or kidney cancer.

V usage is TRBV5-1 and J usage is TRBJ2-3; 13 positions match TRBD2. This CDR3 is 19 amino acids long. From germline, CDR1 is SGHRS and CDR2 YFSETQ. V gave up 5 bases and J gave up 1 base; unmatched junction bases: 13. CDR3 region: CASSPGTSGMAARTDTQYF. DNA of the CDR3: TGCGCCAGCAGTCCCGGGACTAGCGGGATGGCGGCACGCACAGATACGCAGTATTTT.

This chain joins TRBV7-9 and TRBJ2-7, with a possible D match to TRBD2 (5 bases). Germline V gene sequence: CDR1 SEHNR, CDR2 FQNEAQ (reference sequence). The CDR3 is 13 residues long. With 7 bases removed from V and 3 bases from J, the gap between germline ends came to 13 bases. This CDR3 is CASKGGTGYEQYF. As DNA, the CDR3 is TGTGCCAGCAAAGGAGGAACCGGCTACGAGCAGTACTTC.

About this clone itself: It is likely a read error: a sequence one base away is far more abundant. The chain employs TRBV28 and TRBJ2-1; 14 bases are shared with TRBD2. V shed 5 bases, J shed 12 bases, and the junction held 6 bases outside the gene matches. Germline V gene lookup returns CDR1 MDHEN and CDR2 SYDVKM. The length of the CDR3 is 14 residues. CDR3 sequence (DNA): TGTGCCAGCAGTCGACTAGCGGGAGGGAGTGGGCAGTTCTTC. This sequence encodes CASSRLAGGSGQFF.

This chain joins TRBV5-5 and TRBJ1-6, with D possibly TRBD1 on 5 matching bases. Per germline, CDR1 SGHKS and CDR2 YYEKEE (reference sequence). The CDR3 has 15 residues. V lost 1 base and J 6 bases, leaving 11 bases between the germline ends. The CDR3 sequence is CASSLWQGGNSPLHF. CDR3 coding DNA: TGTGCCAGCAGCTTGTGGCAGGGCGGTAATTCACCCCTCCACTTT.

Only a few counts were recorded for this clone. The V call is TRBV5-6, the J call TRBJ2-7; D possibly uses TRBD1 or TRBD2 (6 bases each). Trimming took 4 bases from V and 9 from J, leaving 17 bases between them. The CDR3 length is 13 residues. Germline assignment: CDR1 SGHDT and CDR2 YYEEEE. The CDR3 sequence is CASSLRGDQLQYF. DNA for the CDR3: TGTGCCAGCAGCCTTAGGGGGGACCAGTTGCAGTACTTC. The full variable domain, rest sourced from reference TRBV5-6 and TRBJ2-7, is DAGVTQSPTHLIKTRGQQVTLRCSPKSGHDTVSWYQQALGQGPQFIFQYYEEEERQRGNFPDRFSGHQFPNYSSELNVNALLLGDSALYLCASSLRGDQLQYFGPGTRLTVT.

CDR3 nucleotide sequence: TGTGCCAGCAGTTATTGGGACAGGAGCAATGAAAAACTGTTTTTT. Translated, it gives CASSYWDRSNEKLFF. The gene calls are TRBV28 and TRBJ1-4; the match to TRBD1 covers 8 bases. The junction had 6 bases not matched to a gene; V was cut back by 4 bases and J by 5 bases. There are 15 residues in the CDR3. The germline V gene encodes CDR1 MDHEN and CDR2 SYDVKM. The full variable domain, rest sourced from reference TRBV28 and TRBJ1-4, is DVKVTQSSRYLVKRTGEKVFLECVQDMDHENMFWYRQDPGLGLRLIYFSYDVKMKEKGDIPEGYSVSREKKERFSLILESASTNQTSMYLCASSYWDRSNEKLFFGSGTQLSVL.

The chain has TRBV15 and TRBJ1-4, with D possibly matching TRBD1 (5 bases). Germline assignment: CDR1 LNHNV and CDR2 YYDKDF (reference sequence). This CDR3 is 18 amino acids long. The V end was cut by 3 bases, the J end by 0 bases, with 17 bases between. CDR3 in amino acids: CATSSSDTRFATNEKLFF. CDR3 nucleotides: TGTGCCACCAGCAGTTCGGACACCCGATTTGCAACTAATGAAAAACTGTTTTTT.

This chain links TRBV6-1 with TRBJ1-4; 9 positions agree with TRBD1. The CDR3 covers 15 residues. Losses at the gene ends were 7 bases for V and 3 bases for J; bases not matched to a gene: 6. CDR1 and CDR2 (germline): MNHNS, SASEGT. DNA of the CDR3: TGTGCCAGCACGGAGACAGGGGGGGCTAATGAAAAACTGTTTTTT. Protein sequence: CASTETGGANEKLFF.

The chain recombines TRBV5-3 with TRBJ2-1; TRBD1 is a possible D gene (5 bases). TRBV5-3 is annotated as an ORF whose role is uncertain. Trimming shortened V by 3 bases and J by 4 bases, and 20 bases separated the two germline ends. The CDR3 length is 17 residues. Here the CDR3 reads CARSSEDTLREYNEQFF. The CDR3 bases are TGTGCCAGAAGCTCCGAGGACACCCTAAGGGAATACAATGAGCAGTTCTTC.

V and J are TRBV28 and TRBJ1-5; no clear D. V was shortened by 7 bases and J by 6 bases, with 19 bases between the two germline ends. CDR1 is MDHEN, CDR2 SYDVKM, per germline. This CDR3 spans 15 amino acids. The CDR3 nucleotides read TGTGCCAGCATCTACGGGAGTCAACTCGGTCAGCCCCAGCATTTT. Protein sequence: CASIYGSQLGQPQHF.